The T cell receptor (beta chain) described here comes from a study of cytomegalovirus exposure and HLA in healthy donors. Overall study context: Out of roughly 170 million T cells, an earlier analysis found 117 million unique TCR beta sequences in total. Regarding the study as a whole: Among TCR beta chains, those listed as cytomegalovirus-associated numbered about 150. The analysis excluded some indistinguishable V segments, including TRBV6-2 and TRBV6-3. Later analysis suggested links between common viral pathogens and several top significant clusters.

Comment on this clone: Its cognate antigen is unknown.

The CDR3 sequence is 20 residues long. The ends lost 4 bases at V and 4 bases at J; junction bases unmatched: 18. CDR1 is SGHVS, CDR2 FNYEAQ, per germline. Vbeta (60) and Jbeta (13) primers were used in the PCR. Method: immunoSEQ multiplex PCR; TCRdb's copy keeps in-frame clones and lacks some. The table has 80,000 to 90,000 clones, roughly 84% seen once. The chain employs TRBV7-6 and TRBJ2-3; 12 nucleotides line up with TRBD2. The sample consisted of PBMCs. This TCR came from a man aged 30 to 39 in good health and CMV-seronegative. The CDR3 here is CASSSRRSMTSGGDADTQYF. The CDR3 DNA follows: TGTGCCAGCAGCTCGAGACGATCTATGACTAGCGGGGGTGACGCAGATACGCAGTATTTT.